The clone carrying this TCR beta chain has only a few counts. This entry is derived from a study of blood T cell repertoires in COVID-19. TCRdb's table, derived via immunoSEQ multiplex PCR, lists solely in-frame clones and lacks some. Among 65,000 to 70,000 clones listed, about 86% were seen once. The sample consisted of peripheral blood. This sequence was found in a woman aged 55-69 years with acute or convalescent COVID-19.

CDR3 sequence reads: CASSPPGTGAGDTQYF. In DNA form, the CDR3 reads TGTGCCAGCAGTCCCCCTGGGACAGGGGCAGGGGATACGCAGTATTTT. The genes are TRBV7-3 and TRBJ2-3; TRBD1 agrees at 10 bases. This CDR3 spans 16 amino acids. V gave up 6 bases and J gave up 6 bases; unmatched junction bases: 12. Germline V gene lookup returns CDR1 SGHTA and CDR2 FQGTGA. Full variable domain (missing parts from reference TRBV7-3 and TRBJ2-3): GAGVSQTPSNKVTEKGKYVELRCDPISGHTALYWYRQSLGQGPEFLIYFQGTGAADDSGLPNDRFFAVRPEGSVSTLKIQRTERGDSAVYLCASSPPGTGAGDTQYFGPGTRLTVL.